This passage covers 18 T cell receptor beta chains from one sample sequenced in a study of CXCR3-negative and CXCR3-positive naive CD8 T cells. Whole-study results and caveats: Against CXCR3-negative naive cells, CXCR3-positive naive cells showed more hydrophobic TRB CDR3s.

Antigens of these TCRs are unknown. 5' RACE that incorporated UMI labels was used to prepare the TRB cDNA libraries. From its re-call of the 5' RACE reads, TCRdb lists each CDR3 protein once, without DNA. This specimen shows about 110,000 distinct CDR3 sequences; the ten leading clones hold 0.35% to 0.4%. The specimen sequenced was naive CXCR3+ CD8+ T cells from blood. The subset is: CD45RO-CCR7+CD27+CD95- naive CD8+ T cells expressing CXCR3 (TNR3+). Receptor source: a human donor in good health. Some clones in this sample may be carry-over from other donors' samples.

V gene TRBV7-8 combines with J gene TRBJ2-1; the TRBD1 assignment by TCRdb is unverifiable without DNA. Per germline, CDR1 SGHVS and CDR2 FQNEAQ. The CDR3 runs 14 residues. CDR3 amino acids: CASSKGGTYNEQFF.

The chain uses TRBV11-2 and TRBJ2-6. Germline V lookup: CDR1 SGHAT, CDR2 FQNNGV. This CDR3 spans 16 amino acids. CDR3 amino acids: CASSKTDYSGANVLTF.

The V and J genes are TRBV25-1 and TRBJ1-1; the TCRdb call, TRBD1, lacks DNA for checking. In germline, CDR1 is MGHDK, CDR2 SYGVNS. The CDR3 loop spans 15 amino acids. CDR3 protein: CASSEPGGVDTEAFF.

The CDR3: CASSLVGQGYTEAFF. This chain connects TRBV5-1 to TRBJ1-1; TCRdb selects TRBD1, and the lack of DNA leaves this call unchecked. The CDR3 runs to 15 residues. Per germline, CDR1 SGHRS and CDR2 YFSETQ.

The chain carries TRBV4-2 and TRBJ1-2; TCRdb lists TRBD1, though no DNA is available to test this call. The length of the CDR3 is 18 residues. Germline V gene lookup returns CDR1 LGHNA and CDR2 YNFKEQ. This CDR3 reads CASSQGDPWDRSNYGYTF.

The CDR3 here is CASSRDRVYEQYF. The chain links TRBV7-9 to TRBJ2-7; TCRdb proposes TRBD1, but this gene call is untestable without DNA. The CDR3 extends over 13 amino acids. Per germline, CDR1 SEHNR and CDR2 FQNEAQ (reference sequence). Combining the CDR3 with reference TRBV7-9 and TRBJ2-7 gives the whole variable domain DTGVSQNPRHKITKRGQNVTFRCDPISEHNRLYWYRQTLGQGPEFLTYFQNEAQLEKSRLLSDRFSAERPKGSFSTLEIQRTEQGDSAMYLCASSRDRVYEQYFGPGTRLTVT.

V gene TRBV11-2 combines with J gene TRBJ2-5; as DNA is missing, the TRBD1 call by TCRdb cannot be tested. This CDR3 is built from 15 residues. CDR1 and CDR2 from the germline V gene are SGHAT and FQNNGV. The CDR3 protein is CASSHTLDRQETQYF.

The V call is TRBV5-1, the J call TRBJ2-2. CDR1 and CDR2 (germline): SGHRS, YFSETQ. CDR3 length equals 13 residues. The CDR3 loop reads CASSFGSAGELFF.

CDR3 protein: CASSFPGQGYVWNQPQHF. V usage is TRBV7-2 and J usage is TRBJ1-5; the TCRdb call, TRBD1, lacks DNA for checking. CDR1 is SGHTA and CDR2 is FQGNSA in the germline V gene. The CDR3 has 18 amino acids.

The chain uses TRBV12-3 or TRBV12-4 and TRBJ1-1; absent DNA, TCRdb's TRBD1 call cannot be checked. The CDR3 contains 16 residues. This chain's CDR3 is CASRTGQGLMNTEAFF.

The gene calls are TRBV7-7 and TRBJ2-1; TCRdb's assignment of TRBD2 cannot be checked, as there is no DNA. Germline loops: CDR1 SSHAT, CDR2 FNYEAQ (reference sequence). The CDR3 is made up of 15 amino acids. The CDR3 reads CASSLNLAGMNEQFF.

The CDR3 reads CATWGVRNEQYF. The chain uses TRBV28 and TRBJ2-7; without DNA, the TCRdb call of TRBD2 cannot be checked. This CDR3 comprises 12 residues. Germline-derived CDR1 and CDR2 are MDHEN and SYDVKM.

The chain has TRBV28 and TRBJ2-1. The CDR3 sequence is 14 residues long. CDR1 is MDHEN, CDR2 SYDVKM, per germline. CDR3 sequence reads: CASSPRRSYNEQFF. The variable domain in full, with the rest retrieved from reference TRBV28 and TRBJ2-1, is DVKVTQSSRYLVKRTGEKVFLECVQDMDHENMFWYRQDPGLGLRLIYFSYDVKMKEKGDIPEGYSVSREKKERFSLILESASTNQTSMYLCASSPRRSYNEQFFGPGTRLTVL.

The chain recombines TRBV6-6 with TRBJ2-1; TCRdb selects TRBD1, and the lack of DNA leaves this call unchecked. Per the germline V gene, CDR1 is MNHNY and CDR2 is SVGAGI (reference sequence). The CDR3 runs 16 residues. This CDR3 reads CASSYSQGSSYNEQFF.

The gene calls are TRBV12-3 or TRBV12-4 and TRBJ2-3; TCRdb outputs TRBD1, but without DNA this stays unchecked. This CDR3 comprises 13 residues. The CDR3 reads CASSSTGGDTQYF.

The gene calls are TRBV20-1 and TRBJ2-3. CDR1 and CDR2 from the germline V gene are DFQATT and SNEGSKA (reference sequence). CDR3 length: 18 amino acids. CDR3 in amino acids: CSASPNWRSGASTDTQYF.

The chain carries TRBV29-1 and TRBJ2-7; TCRdb's assignment of TRBD1 cannot be checked, as there is no DNA. Germline V gene sequence: CDR1 SQVTM, CDR2 ANQGSEA. CDR3 length: 14 amino acids. CDR3 residues: CSVEPGQGAHEQYF.

The chain links TRBV5-1 to TRBJ2-3; TCRdb lists TRBD2, though no DNA is available to test this call. The CDR3 contains 15 residues. Germline V gives CDR1 SGHRS, CDR2 YFSETQ. CDR3 sequence reads: CASSLTSGRLDTQYF. The whole variable domain, remainder taken from reference TRBV5-1 and TRBJ2-3, is KAGVTQTPRYLIKTRGQQVTLSCSPISGHRSVSWYQQTPGQGLQFLFEYFSETQRNKGNFPGRFSGRQFSNSRSEMNVSTLELGDSALYLCASSLTSGRLDTQYFGPGTRLTVL.